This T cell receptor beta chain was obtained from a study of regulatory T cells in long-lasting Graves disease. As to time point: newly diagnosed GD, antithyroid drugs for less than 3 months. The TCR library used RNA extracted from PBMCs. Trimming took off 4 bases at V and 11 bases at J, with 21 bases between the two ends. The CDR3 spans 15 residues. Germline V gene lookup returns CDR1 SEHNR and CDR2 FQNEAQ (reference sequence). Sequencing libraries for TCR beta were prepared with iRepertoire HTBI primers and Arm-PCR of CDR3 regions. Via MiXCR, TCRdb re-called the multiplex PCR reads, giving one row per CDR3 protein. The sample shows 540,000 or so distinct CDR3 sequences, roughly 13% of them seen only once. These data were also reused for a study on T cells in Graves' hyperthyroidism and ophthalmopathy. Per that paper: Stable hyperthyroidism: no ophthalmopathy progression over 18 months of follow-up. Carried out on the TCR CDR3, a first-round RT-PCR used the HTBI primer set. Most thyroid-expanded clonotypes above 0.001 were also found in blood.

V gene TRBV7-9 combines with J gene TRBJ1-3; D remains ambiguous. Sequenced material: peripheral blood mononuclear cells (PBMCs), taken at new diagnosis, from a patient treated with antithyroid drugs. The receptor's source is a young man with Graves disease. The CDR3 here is CASSSTGPLFTPIYF. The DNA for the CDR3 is TGTGCCAGCAGCTCAACCGGACCGCTGTTTACGCCCATATATTTT.